Presented here are 10 T cell receptor beta chains from one specimen sequenced in a study of blood T cell repertoires in COVID-19. Data came from immunoSEQ multiplex PCR; TCRdb stores just in-frame clones and leaves some out. The sample includes approximately 200,000 clones, 75% to 90% of them seen just once. The specimen was PBMCs or T cells enriched from blood (not recorded which). The receptor source for this set is a woman aged 25-40 years who had recovered from COVID-19.

This clone was found once. This rearrangement joins TRBV27 to TRBJ1-6; D is possibly TRBD1 (5 bases). Trimming shortened V by 6 bases and J by 7 bases, and 22 bases separated the two germline ends. Germline CDR1 is MNHEY and CDR2 is SMNVEV (reference sequence). The length of the CDR3 is 17 residues. CDR3 protein: CASRIGRRRQLNSPLHF. The CDR3 nucleotides are TGTGCCAGCAGGATAGGCCGTCGGAGACAGCTAAATTCACCCCTCCACTTT.

The chain combines TRBV5-6 with TRBJ2-7; TRBD1 agrees at 8 bases. The CDR3 runs 17 residues. Germline V CDR1 and CDR2: SGHDT, YYEEEE. V lost 0 bases, J lost 3 bases, and 11 bases stayed unmatched. CDR3 in DNA: TGTGCCAGCAGCTTGGTTCCAGGGGGCTTGTTATTCTACGAGCAGTACTTC. This encodes CASSLVPGGLLFYEQYF.

The V call is TRBV30, the J call TRBJ1-2; no firm D call. The V gene's germline CDR1 is GTSNPN and CDR2 SVGIG (reference sequence). This CDR3 spans 13 amino acids. V was shortened by 7 bases and J by 0 bases, with 12 bases between the two germline ends. The CDR3 coding sequence is TGTGCCTCGATAAGTCAGACTAACTATGGCTACACCTTC. It codes for CASISQTNYGYTF.

This clone was seen only a few times. The chain joins TRBV4-2 to TRBJ2-1, with 8 bases lining up with TRBD1. CDR1 and CDR2 from the germline V gene are LGHNA and YNFKEQ. The CDR3 is 15 residues long. V trimming: 0 bases; J trimming: 8 bases; junction bases outside the gene matches: 6. The CDR3 region is CASSQEGQGLDEQFF. As DNA, the CDR3 is TGTGCCAGCAGCCAAGAAGGACAGGGCCTCGATGAGCAGTTCTTC.

This clone showed up just a few times. CDR3 in DNA: TGTGCCAGCTCACCGGGACAGGGCTTGGTCGAGCAGTACTTC. As protein: CASSPGQGLVEQYF. The J gene is TRBJ2-7, the V gene TRBV18; TRBD1 matches 9 bases. The V gene end was trimmed by 3 bases and the J gene end by 6 bases; junction bases not matched to a gene: 6. Per the germline V gene, CDR1 is KGHSH and CDR2 is LQKENI. The CDR3 totals 14 residues.

The J gene is TRBJ2-7, the V gene TRBV9; 9 bases match TRBD2. CDR1 and CDR2 from the germline V gene are SGDLS and YYNGEE. The CDR3 consists of 16 residues. After removal of 0 bases from V and 3 bases from J, the junction contained 7 bases not matched to a gene. CDR3 DNA: TGTGCCAGCAGCGTAGGTTCCTGGCGGGGGGGCTACGAGCAGTACTTC. This encodes CASSVGSWRGGYEQYF.

The J gene is TRBJ1-4, the V gene TRBV5-8; D is unclear. Germline loops: CDR1 SGHTS, CDR2 YDEGEE. CDR3 size: 15 residues. V was clipped by 1 base and J by 0 bases, with 7 bases between them. CDR3 loop: CASSLLVATNEKLFF. DNA of the CDR3: TGTGCCAGCAGCTTGTTAGTCGCAACTAATGAAAAACTGTTTTTT.

The chain links TRBV27 to TRBJ1-2, with D tentatively TRBD1 (6 bases). V was clipped by 1 base and J by 4 bases, with 19 bases between them. The CDR3 runs 17 residues. Looked up from germline, CDR1 is MNHEY and CDR2 is SMNVEV (reference sequence). The CDR3 here is CASSLLGRGRFIYGYTF. DNA of the CDR3: TGTGCCAGCAGTTTATTGGGCAGGGGACGCTTTATCTATGGCTACACCTTC.

The chain employs TRBV20-1 and TRBJ1-1; D is unclear. The CDR3 length is 14 residues. CDR1 and CDR2 from the germline V gene are DFQATT and SNEGSKA (reference sequence). Trimming cost V 3 bases and J 1 base, with 12 bases left between them. The CDR3 region is CSASDGSGNTEAFF. The DNA of the CDR3 is TGCAGTGCTAGTGATGGGAGTGGGAACACTGAAGCTTTCTTT.

The chain has TRBV7-3 and TRBJ2-1; 15 bases are a match to TRBD2. The CDR3 totals 17 residues. CDR1 and CDR2 from the germline V gene are SGHTA and FQGTGA. V was pared by 0 bases and J by 7 bases, with 4 bases of the junction left unmatched. CDR3: CASSLTGLAGGRNEQFF. CDR3 nucleotide sequence: TGTGCCAGCAGCTTAACCGGACTAGCGGGAGGGCGTAATGAGCAGTTCTTC.